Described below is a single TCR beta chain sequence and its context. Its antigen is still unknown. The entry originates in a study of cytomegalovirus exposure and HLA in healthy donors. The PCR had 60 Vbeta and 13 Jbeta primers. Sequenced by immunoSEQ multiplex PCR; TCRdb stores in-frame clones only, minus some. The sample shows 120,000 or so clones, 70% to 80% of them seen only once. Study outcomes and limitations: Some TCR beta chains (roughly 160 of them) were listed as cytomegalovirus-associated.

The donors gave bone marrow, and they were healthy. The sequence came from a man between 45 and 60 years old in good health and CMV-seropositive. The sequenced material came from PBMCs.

This CDR3 is CASSRPGQGSDTQYF. Written as DNA, the CDR3 is TGTGCCAGCAGTCGACCGGGACAGGGGTCAGATACGCAGTATTTT. The chain combines TRBV2 with TRBJ2-3; 10 bases fit TRBD1. Germline V gives CDR1 SNHLY, CDR2 FYNNEI. This CDR3 is built from 15 residues. Losses at the gene ends were 5 bases for V and 4 bases for J; bases not matched to a gene: 6.